This record concerns one TCR beta chain sequence. The antigen remains undetermined. The data were obtained in a study of T cell repertoires in cytomegalovirus infection. Looking at the study overall: Well-studied HLA-B-restricted CMV epitopes were used in the study alongside recently identified HLA-C-restricted ones. Based on public TCR beta signatures, there were indications of CMV infection and of a matching HLA type. Study results and limitations: The ex vivo response was dominated by HLA-C-restricted CMV-specific TCR beta clonotypes.

TCRdb itself ran the reads through MiXCR, one entry per CDR3 protein. The sample comprises about 330,000 distinct CDR3 sequences, about a third of which are singletons, and approximately 15% rests with the top ten. This CDR3 comprises 16 residues. The V gene end was trimmed by 5 bases and the J gene end by 7 bases; junction bases not matched to a gene: 14. Germline V gene sequence: CDR1 SGHAT, CDR2 FQNNGV. The rearrangement joins TRBV11-2 to TRBJ1-5; TRBD1 aligns across 7 bases. This TCR derives from a human donor in good health (CMV status not recorded). Some clones in this sample may be carry-over from other donors' samples. Sequencing was performed on cultured PBMCs, taken from culture after CMV antigen stimulation. Here the CDR3 DNA reads TGTGCCAGCAGCCTACATCCCGCAGGGGGACAGCAGCCCCAGCATTTT. It encodes CASSLHPAGGQQPQHF.